The 2 T cell receptor beta chains given below trace back to one sample, sequenced in a study of cytomegalovirus exposure and HLA in healthy donors. PCR used 60 Vbeta primers and 13 Jbeta primers. Some clones are missing from TCRdb's copy, which holds only in-frame ones; the method was immunoSEQ multiplex PCR. This table has roughly 220,000 clones, about 75% appearing once. The source material was PBMCs. These receptor sequences come from a woman between 25 and 40 years old in good health and CMV-seronegative.

In the case of this clone: This CDR3 is also generated by other DNA sequences in the sample. V gene TRBV7-3 combines with J gene TRBJ2-1; 10 bases fit TRBD2. The V segment lost 5 bases and the J segment 4 bases; nucleotides outside the gene matches: 2. The germline gives CDR1 SGHTA, CDR2 FQGTGA. This CDR3 contains 14 residues. DNA of the CDR3: TGTGCCAGCAGCAGGACTAGCGGTTACAATGAGCAGTTCTTC. This sequence encodes CASSRTSGYNEQFF. Filled out from reference TRBV7-3 and TRBJ2-1, the complete variable domain reads GAGVSQTPSNKVTEKGKYVELRCDPISGHTALYWYRQSLGQGPEFLIYFQGTGAADDSGLPNDRFFAVRPEGSVSTLKIQRTERGDSAVYLCASSRTSGYNEQFFGPGTRLTVL.

CDR3 nucleotide sequence: TGTGCCAGCAGCTTAGGGCAGGGGGCGGGCGAGCAGTACTTC. This gives the protein CASSLGQGAGEQYF. V usage is TRBV11-2 and J usage is TRBJ2-7; TRBD1 aligns across 8 bases. V was pared by 1 base and J by 6 bases, with 5 bases of the junction left unmatched. From germline, CDR1 is SGHAT and CDR2 FQNNGV. CDR3 size: 14 residues.